This TCR beta chain was captured in a study of radiotherapy plus CTLA-4 blockade in lung cancer. Study as a whole: Across the patients, objective responses occurred in about 18%, and disease control in approximately 30%. Whole-study findings and limits: In blood, early T cell clone dynamics reportedly predicted response best, together with interferon-beta. Some TCR clones had been derived from tumors. These clones expanded in peripheral blood after radiotherapy plus ipilimumab.

Of note for this clone: Antigen: not known.

Chemo-refractory metastatic non-small-cell lung cancer patients were treated with focal radiation plus CTLA-4 blockade with ipilimumab. TCRdb keeps only in-frame clones here, not all; method: immunoSEQ multiplex PCR. The sample lists about 87,000 clones, around nine tenths seen once, with 16% in the top ten. Sequenced here: peripheral blood, sampled from a patient treated with radiotherapy plus ipilimumab. The source is a human donor with non-small cell lung cancer that progressed on radiotherapy plus ipilimumab.

Here the CDR3 reads CASSPQDGGNTIYF. The CDR3 DNA reads TGTGCCAGCTCACCACAGGACGGTGGAAACACCATATATTTT. The chain carries TRBV18 and TRBJ1-3; no definite D call. Trimming pared 1 base from V and 3 bases from J, leaving 7 bases between. Germline CDR1 and CDR2: KGHSH and LQKENI. This CDR3 is 14 amino acids long.